This TCR beta chain emerged from a study of T cell repertoires in cytomegalovirus infection (dated by TCRdb to 2018 to 2020). General notes on the study: The peptide stimulations were aimed at well-studied HLA-B-restricted epitopes as well as recently identified HLA-C-restricted CMV epitopes, whose presentation resists viral immunomodulation. Donor HLA type was relevant to the analysis, because carriage of CMV infection together with the matching HLA type was indicated by public TCR beta signatures.

Sequencing was performed on an Illumina HiSeq 1500. The raw public reads went through TCRdb reprocessing: fastp at Q25, MiXCR clone calling, in-frame beta chains kept. Entries are consolidated by CDR3 protein sequence, retaining the most common genes and DNA. The sample includes approximately 340,000 distinct CDR3 sequences, with about 28% observed a single time. Roughly 20% of the sample rests with the top ten. This clonotype has ten or more counts. Its antigen remains undetermined. The record has no base qualities; no much larger clone is one base away. Explained via the paper, the treatment or condition label denotes: in vitro stimulation with specific CMV peptide epitopes to enrich CMV-specific T cells. The investigation overall reported the following: Cumulative frequency of public TCR beta family members discriminated carriers of CMV infection plus the relevant HLA type in this cohort and an independent 352-donor cohort. The ex vivo response was dominated by HLA-C-restricted CMV-specific TCR beta clonotypes, which also provided the single most frequent clonotype in two of eight donors.

Including cysteine and phenylalanine, the CDR3 has 15 amino acids. The kept DNA is CDR3 alone, 45 bases in frame from the first base. CDR1 and CDR2 are drawn from the germline V gene (reference sequence): DFQATT, SNEGSKA. Unmatched junction bases come to 8, with V trimmed by 5 bases and J by 2 bases. This chain joins TRBV20-1 to TRBJ2-1; TRBD2 agrees with 8 junctional bases. The receptor was derived from a human donor in good health (CMV status not recorded). Some clones in this sample may be carry-over from other donors' samples. The specimen comprised cultured PBMCs, sampled from culture after CMV antigen stimulation. CDR3 loop: CSAVGGGSAYNEQFF. The DNA is as follows: TGCAGTGCTGTAGGCGGGGGGTCCGCCTACAATGAGCAGTTCTTC.